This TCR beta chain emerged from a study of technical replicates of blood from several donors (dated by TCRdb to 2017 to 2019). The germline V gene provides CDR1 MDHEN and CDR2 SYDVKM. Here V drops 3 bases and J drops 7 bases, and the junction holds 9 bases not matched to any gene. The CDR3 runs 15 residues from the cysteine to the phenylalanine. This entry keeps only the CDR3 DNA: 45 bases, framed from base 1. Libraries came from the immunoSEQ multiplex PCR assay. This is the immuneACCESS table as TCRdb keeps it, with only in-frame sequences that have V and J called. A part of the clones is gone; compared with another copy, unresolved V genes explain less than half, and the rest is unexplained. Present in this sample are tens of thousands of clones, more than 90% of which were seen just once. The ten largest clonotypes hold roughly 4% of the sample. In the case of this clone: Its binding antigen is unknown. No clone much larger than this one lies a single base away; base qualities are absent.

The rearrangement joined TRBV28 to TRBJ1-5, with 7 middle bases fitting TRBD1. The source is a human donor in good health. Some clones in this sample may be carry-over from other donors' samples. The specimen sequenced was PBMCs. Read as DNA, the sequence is TGTGCCAGCAGTTTCGACAGGGTTGGATTACAGCCCCAGCATTTT. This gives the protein CASSFDRVGLQPQHF. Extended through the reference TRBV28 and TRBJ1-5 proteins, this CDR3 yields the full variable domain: DVKVTQSSRYLVKRTGEKVFLECVQDMDHENMFWYRQDPGLGLRLIYFSYDVKMKEKGDIPEGYSVSREKKERFSLILESASTNQTSMYLCASSFDRVGLQPQHFGDGTRLSIL.